Listed below are T cell receptor beta chains from one sample, sequenced in a study of T cell responses to AZD1222 COVID-19 vaccine. The table came from immunoSEQ multiplex PCR; TCRdb's copy has only in-frame clones and leaves some out. Altogether roughly 120,000 clones are present, around 84% being singletons, with the ten largest covering approximately 15%. The sample here was peripheral blood, taken 28 days after the second AZD1222 dose. The receptors were gathered from an adult who received the AZD1222 COVID-19 vaccine. CDR3s include the opening cysteine and the closing phenylalanine or tryptophan. A D gene is named only where the DNA matches it firmly. Not every row has a clone size; where given, it reads once, few, many or a size class.

abundance | j_gene | d_gene | v_gene | CDR3aa | CDR3nt
- | TRBJ1-4 | - | TRBV11-1 | CASSRSRANEKLFF | TGTGCCAGCAGCCGATCGCGGGCGAATGAAAAACTGTTTTTT
few | TRBJ1-2 | - | TRBV6-2/TRBV6-3 | CASSYSGAMNYGYTF | TGTGCCAGCAGTTACTCGGGGGCAATGAACTATGGCTACACCTTC
- | TRBJ1-6 | TRBD1 | TRBV19 | CASSAGQSSYNSPLHF | TGTGCCAGTAGCGCGGGACAGAGCTCCTATAATTCACCCCTCCACTTT
- | TRBJ1-2 | TRBD1 | TRBV28 | CASSFPGQGTYGYTF | TGTGCCAGCAGTTTCCCGGGACAGGGGACCTATGGCTACACCTTC
- | TRBJ2-7 | TRBD1 | TRBV29-1 | CSGAGDRVDEQYF | TGCAGCGGGGCAGGGGACAGGGTCGACGAGCAGTACTTC
once | TRBJ1-2 | TRBD1 | TRBV15 | CATSTPGQGSVDYGYTF | TGTGCCACCAGCACTCCGGGACAGGGGTCGGTCGACTATGGCTACACCTTC
- | TRBJ2-7 | - | TRBV6-5 | CASSLQGTSYEQYF | TGTGCCAGCAGTCTACAGGGTACCTCCTACGAGCAGTACTTC
- | TRBJ1-1 | - | TRBV12-3/TRBV12-4 | CASSLTDDTEAFF | TGTGCCAGCAGTTTGACGGATGACACTGAAGCTTTCTTT
- | TRBJ1-1 | - | TRBV29-1 | CSVAQGRGTEAFF | TGCAGCGTTGCACAAGGGCGAGGAACTGAAGCTTTCTTT
- | TRBJ2-5 | - | TRBV24-1 | CATSDLGRAETQYF | TGTGCCACCAGTGATTTGGGCAGGGCCGAGACCCAGTACTTC
- | TRBJ1-2 | - | TRBV6-5 | CASSYDGTPTMGYTF | TGTGCCAGCAGTTACGATGGGACACCTACTATGGGCTACACCTTC
- | TRBJ2-1 | TRBD1 | TRBV2 | CASRVDRDNEQFF | TGTGCCAGCAGAGTGGACAGGGACAATGAGCAGTTCTTC
- | TRBJ1-2 | - | TRBV2 | CASRDTGSYGYTF | TGTGCCAGCAGAGACACCGGGAGCTATGGCTACACCTTC
- | TRBJ1-5 | - | TRBV3-1/TRBV3-2 | CASSQRTQGYDQPQHF | TGTGCCAGCAGCCAACGAACACAGGGTTACGATCAGCCCCAGCATTTT
- | TRBJ2-6 | TRBD1 | TRBV6-5 | CASRKNWDRHPVLTF | TGTGCCAGCAGGAAGAACTGGGACAGGCACCCCGTCCTGACTTTC